These 23 T cell receptor beta chains came from one sample sequenced in a study of blood T cell repertoires in COVID-19. Assay: immunoSEQ multiplex PCR; the TCRdb copy retains only in-frame clones and omits some. Of a few hundred thousand clones listed, 75% to 85% are singletons. Sequenced material: peripheral blood. The receptors here all came from a woman in her forties who had recovered from COVID-19.

This chain uses TRBV5-1 with TRBJ2-1, with TRBD1 identical over 10 bases. The germline gives CDR1 SGHRS, CDR2 YFSETQ. CDR3 length: 13 residues. The V gene end was trimmed by 5 bases and the J gene end by 8 bases; junction bases not matched to a gene: 4. CDR3 amino acids: CASRWDRGDEQFF. In DNA, the CDR3 is TGCGCCAGCAGATGGGACAGGGGCGATGAGCAGTTCTTC. The full variable domain, rest sourced from reference TRBV5-1 and TRBJ2-1, is KAGVTQTPRYLIKTRGQQVTLSCSPISGHRSVSWYQQTPGQGLQFLFEYFSETQRNKGNFPGRFSGRQFSNSRSEMNVSTLELGDSALYLCASRWDRGDEQFFGPGTRLTVL.

About this clone itself: The sample has other DNA sequences that encode this CDR3 too. The chain is built from TRBV18 and TRBJ2-7; D gene uncertain. The CDR3 has 13 amino acids. V shed 0 bases and J shed 4 bases, with 7 bases lying between them. Germline assignment: CDR1 KGHSH and CDR2 LQKENI. The CDR3: CASSPPGLYEQYF. The CDR3 coding sequence is TGTGCCAGCTCACCACCTGGGCTTTACGAGCAGTACTTC.

The CDR3 region is CATSDFTSGGQYEQYF. CDR3 DNA sequence: TGTGCCACCAGTGATTTTACATCGGGGGGGCAATACGAGCAGTACTTC. The chain is built from TRBV24-1 and TRBJ2-7, with 8 positions matching TRBD2. Germline trimming cut 1 base from V and 4 bases from J; bases unmatched to any gene: 8. This CDR3 region has 16 residues. Per germline, CDR1 KGHDR and CDR2 SFDVKD.

The chain joins TRBV11-2 to TRBJ2-5; 7 bases align to TRBD1. J gave up 4 bases and V 0 bases, and 2 bases lay outside the gene matches. CDR1 is SGHAT, CDR2 FQNNGV, per germline. The CDR3 spans 14 residues. CDR3 in DNA: TGTGCCAGCAGCTTAGATTACAGGGGAGAGACCCAGTACTTC. Its protein is CASSLDYRGETQYF.

This clone was recorded once. The chain couples TRBV6-4 to TRBJ2-3; 8 bases agree with TRBD1. Germline V gene data show CDR1 as MRHNA and CDR2 as SNTAGT. The CDR3 has 13 residues. J lost 2 bases, V lost 8 bases, and 3 bases had no gene match. CDR3 region: CASSQGATDTQYF. Written as DNA, the CDR3 is TGTGCCAGCTCCCAGGGGGCCACAGATACGCAGTATTTT.

The rearrangement joins TRBV7-2 to TRBJ2-1; D is perhaps TRBD2 (5 bases). Trimming removed 2 bases at V and 0 bases at J, with 8 bases between. CDR3 size: 15 residues. Germline-derived CDR1 and CDR2 are SGHTA and FQGNSA. In DNA form, the CDR3 reads TGTGCCAGCAGCTTATGGGAGAGCTCCTACAATGAGCAGTTCTTC. It is translated as CASSLWESSYNEQFF.

The chain combines TRBV19 with TRBJ1-5; 7 positions agree with TRBD1. Losses at the gene ends were 8 bases for V and 5 bases for J; bases not matched to a gene: 6. The CDR3 is made up of 13 amino acids. Germline values: CDR1 LNHDA, CDR2 SQIVND (reference sequence). The CDR3 bases are TGTGCCAGTGGGGACAGCTCCTATCAGCCCCAGCATTTT. Its translation is CASGDSSYQPQHF.

The CDR3 sequence: CASSRTRGGTNYGYTF. In nucleotides, the CDR3 is TGTGCCAGCAGCCGAACTCGGGGGGGTACTAACTATGGCTACACCTTC. The chain carries TRBV3-1 (or the pseudogene TRBV3-2) and TRBJ1-2; D is perhaps TRBD1 (5 bases). The CDR3 has 16 amino acids. V lost 4 bases and J lost 0, with 15 bases in between. The germline gives CDR1 LGHDT, CDR2 YNNKEL (reference sequence).

The V call is TRBV9, the J call TRBJ2-2; a weak D match, TRBD1 (7 bases). V gave up 3 bases and J gave up 2 bases, with 11 bases separating them. This CDR3 region has 15 residues. CDR1 is SGDLS and CDR2 is YYNGEE in the germline V gene. In nucleotides, the CDR3 is TGTGCCAGCAGCGGGAGGGGGCCCAACACCGGGGAGCTGTTTTTT. This encodes CASSGRGPNTGELFF. Full variable domain (outside the CDR3, taken from reference TRBV9 and TRBJ2-2): DSGVTQTPKHLITATGQRVTLRCSPRSGDLSVYWYQQSLDQGLQFLIQYYNGEERAKGNILERFSAQQFPDLHSELNLSSLELGDSALYFCASSGRGPNTGELFFGEGSRLTVL.

This chain links TRBV18 with TRBJ1-6; D remains unclear. CDR1 is KGHSH, CDR2 LQKENI, per germline. The CDR3 totals 15 residues. Trimming took off 2 bases at V and 7 bases at J, with 12 bases between the two ends. In DNA, the CDR3 is TGTGCCAGCTCACCAATCCGTCAGATCAATTCACCCCTCCACTTT. It is translated as CASSPIRQINSPLHF.

The rearrangement links TRBV3-1 (or the pseudogene TRBV3-2) to TRBJ2-2; 9 bases match TRBD1. The junction had 16 bases not matched to a gene; V was cut back by 8 bases and J by 3 bases. This CDR3 has 18 residues. Germline values: CDR1 LGHDT, CDR2 YNNKEL (reference sequence). The CDR3 DNA reads TGTGCCAGCGAAGGTTTTAACCCGGGACAGGGTTACACCGGGGAGCTGTTTTTT. Translating it yields CASEGFNPGQGYTGELFF.

Comments on this clone: The germline gene is not matched at one end of the junction; a read error may be the cause. CDR3 bases: TGTGCCAGCAGCTTTAATCGGCGACAGGGTGAAGTCTTC. This gives the protein CASSFNRRQGEVF. This chain joins TRBV7-2 and TRBJ2-1; TRBD1 matches at 7 bases. Germline lookup yields CDR1 SGHTA and CDR2 FQGNSA. The CDR3 has 13 amino acids.

This clone was picked up one time. V gene TRBV28 combines with J gene TRBJ2-7; D is possibly TRBD1 (5 bases). CDR1 MDHEN and CDR2 SYDVKM come from the germline V gene. This CDR3 has 15 residues. Between the trimmed V and J ends, which lost 2 bases and 2 bases, there was a span of 13 bases. The CDR3 spells CASSLKGRGTYEQYF. CDR3 bases: TGTGCCAGCAGTTTAAAGGGAAGGGGCACCTACGAGCAGTACTTC.

The rearrangement uses TRBV19 and TRBJ1-5; a weak D match, TRBD1 (6 bases). Trimming pared 3 bases from V and 2 bases from J, leaving 8 bases between. Looked up from germline, CDR1 is LNHDA and CDR2 is SQIVND (reference sequence). The CDR3 is made up of 14 amino acids. The CDR3 spells CASSIAGGNQPQHF. The CDR3 nucleotides are TGTGCCAGTAGTATTGCAGGGGGCAATCAGCCCCAGCATTTT.

The CDR3: CASSLVAGEVTQYF. DNA for the CDR3: TGTGCCAGCAGCTTAGTCGCGGGGGAAGTTACGCAGTATTTT. This rearrangement joins TRBV7-2 to TRBJ2-3, with 7 bases aligning to TRBD2. This CDR3 comprises 14 residues. J gave up 8 bases and V 1 base, and 6 bases lay outside the gene matches. CDR1 is SGHTA, CDR2 FQGNSA, per germline.

The CDR3 sequence: CATKRAGDTEAFF. The CDR3 DNA sequence: TGTGCCACCAAGAGGGCAGGGGACACTGAAGCTTTCTTT. The rearrangement joins TRBV27 to TRBJ1-1; TRBD1 might be the D (6 bases). The length of the CDR3 is 13 residues. The germline V gene encodes CDR1 MNHEY and CDR2 SMNVEV (reference sequence). Between the trimmed V and J ends, which lost 10 bases and 3 bases, there was a span of 15 bases.

The chain links TRBV5-6 to TRBJ2-6; 7 positions match TRBD1. CDR1 is SGHDT, CDR2 YYEEEE, per germline. The V segment lost 4 bases and the J segment 2 bases; nucleotides outside the gene matches: 12. The CDR3 spans 18 residues. The CDR3 DNA reads TGTGCCAGCAGCCTATCTGGGACAGCTCTGACTGGGGCCAACGTCCTGACTTTC. Protein product: CASSLSGTALTGANVLTF.

CDR3 loop: CASSQSSSGEYEQYF. CDR3 bases: TGTGCCAGCAGCCAATCCTCTAGCGGGGAGTACGAGCAGTACTTC. The chain recombines TRBV11-3 with TRBJ2-7; the match to TRBD2 covers 9 bases. The J segment lost 4 bases and the V segment lost 5 bases, leaving 9 bases of the junction unmatched. The germline V gene has CDR1 SGHNT and CDR2 YENEEA. This CDR3 spans 15 amino acids.

Comment on this clone: A much larger clone sits a single nucleotide away, making a read error possible. V and J are TRBV3-1 (or the pseudogene TRBV3-2) and TRBJ1-5; tentatively, D is TRBD1 (6 bases). In germline, CDR1 is LGHDT, CDR2 YNNKEL (reference sequence). Trimming took 4 bases from V and 3 from J, leaving 10 bases between them. This CDR3 has 14 amino acids. CDR3 coding DNA: TGTGCCAGCAGCCCGGGACACAACAATCAGCCCCAGCATTTT. Protein product: CASSPGHNNQPQHF.

The chain joins TRBV23-1 to TRBJ2-5; 7 bases line up with TRBD1. TRBV23-1 is identified as an open reading frame with a role that is uncertain. The V and J ends lost 9 bases and 2 bases, in that order; junction bases with no gene match: 6. This CDR3 has 13 amino acids. The CDR3 DNA sequence: TGCGCCAGATACCGGGACAGACAAGAGACCCAGTACTTC. This gives the protein CARYRDRQETQYF.

The rearrangement uses TRBV5-1 and TRBJ1-1; possible D gene TRBD1, 5 bases. Trimming left V 6 bases short and J 4 bases short, with 16 bases between. This CDR3 region has 14 residues. In germline, CDR1 is SGHRS, CDR2 YFSETQ. The CDR3 sequence is CASNLQGESTEAFF. The CDR3 nucleotides read TGCGCCAGCAATCTGCAGGGTGAGAGCACTGAAGCTTTCTTT.

V usage is TRBV6-2 or TRBV6-3 and J usage is TRBJ2-7; 7 bases map to TRBD1. Germline V lookup: CDR1 MNHEY, CDR2 SVGEGT. This CDR3 is built from 14 residues. V dropped 6 bases and J dropped 6; count of bases not matched to a gene: 11. The CDR3 loop reads CASSPKIDRAEQYF. The CDR3 coding sequence is TGTGCCAGCAGCCCTAAGATCGACAGGGCCGAGCAGTACTTC.

The chain has TRBV28 and TRBJ1-5; TRBD1 matches 9 bases. This CDR3 comprises 14 residues. The junction had 7 bases not matched to a gene; V was cut back by 6 bases and J by 7 bases. Germline V CDR1 and CDR2: MDHEN, SYDVKM. This CDR3 reads CASSNTGGWQPQHF. The CDR3 nucleotides are TGTGCCAGCAGCAACACAGGGGGCTGGCAGCCCCAGCATTTT.